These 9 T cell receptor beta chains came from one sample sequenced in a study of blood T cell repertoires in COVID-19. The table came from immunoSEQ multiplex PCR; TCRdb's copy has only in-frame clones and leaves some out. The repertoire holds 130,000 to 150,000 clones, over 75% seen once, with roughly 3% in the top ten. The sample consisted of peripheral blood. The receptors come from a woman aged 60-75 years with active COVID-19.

The CDR3 nucleotides read TGTGCCAGCAGCCTACCGTACTTC. Amino acid sequence: CASSLPYF. This chain uses TRBV12-1 with TRBJ2-7; the D call in the table, TRBD2, was not verified against the DNA. TRBV12-1 is marked as a pseudogene. The CDR3 is made up of 8 amino acids.

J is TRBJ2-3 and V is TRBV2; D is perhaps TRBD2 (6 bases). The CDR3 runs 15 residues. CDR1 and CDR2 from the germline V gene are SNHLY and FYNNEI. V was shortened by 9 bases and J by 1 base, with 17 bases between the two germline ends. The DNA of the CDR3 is TGTGCCAGTAGCGGACTGCGGCTCGGCACAGATACGCAGTATTTT. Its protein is CASSGLRLGTDTQYF.

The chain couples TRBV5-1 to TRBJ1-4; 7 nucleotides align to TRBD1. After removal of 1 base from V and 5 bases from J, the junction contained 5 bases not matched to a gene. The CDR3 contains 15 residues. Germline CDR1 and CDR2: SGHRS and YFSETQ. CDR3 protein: CASSLFGGGNEKLFF. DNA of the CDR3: TGCGCCAGCAGCTTGTTTGGAGGGGGCAATGAAAAACTGTTTTTT. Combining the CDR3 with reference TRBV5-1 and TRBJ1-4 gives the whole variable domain KAGVTQTPRYLIKTRGQQVTLSCSPISGHRSVSWYQQTPGQGLQFLFEYFSETQRNKGNFPGRFSGRQFSNSRSEMNVSTLELGDSALYLCASSLFGGGNEKLFFGSGTQLSVL.

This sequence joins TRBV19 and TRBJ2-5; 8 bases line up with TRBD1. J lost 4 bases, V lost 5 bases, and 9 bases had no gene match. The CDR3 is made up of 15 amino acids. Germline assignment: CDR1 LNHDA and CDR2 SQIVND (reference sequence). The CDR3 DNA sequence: TGTGCCAGTAGTTCCCAGGGGGCTATCGGAGAGACCCAGTACTTC. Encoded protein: CASSSQGAIGETQYF. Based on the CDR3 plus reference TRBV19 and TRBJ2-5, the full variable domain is DGGITQSPKYLFRKEGQNVTLSCEQNLNHDAMYWYRQDPGQGLRLIYYSQIVNDFQKGDIAEGYSVSREKKESFPLTVTSAQKNPTAFYLCASSSQGAIGETQYFGPGTRLLVL.

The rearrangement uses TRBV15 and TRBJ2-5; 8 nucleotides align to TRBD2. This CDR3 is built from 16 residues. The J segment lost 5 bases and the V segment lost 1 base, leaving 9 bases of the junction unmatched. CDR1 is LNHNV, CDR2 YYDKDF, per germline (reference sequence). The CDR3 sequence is CATSRGLAGIGETQYF. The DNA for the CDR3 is TGTGCCACCAGCAGAGGATTAGCGGGAATAGGTGAGACCCAGTACTTC.

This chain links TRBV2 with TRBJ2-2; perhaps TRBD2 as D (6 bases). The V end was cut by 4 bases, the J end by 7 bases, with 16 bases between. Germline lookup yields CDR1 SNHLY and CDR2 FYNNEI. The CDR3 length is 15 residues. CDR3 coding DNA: TGTGCCAGCAGTGGTCAAGGGTGGAGGGGCGGGGAGCTGTTTTTT. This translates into CASSGQGWRGGELFF.

The CDR3 loop reads CASSPPGVTGLWNTIYF. The DNA of the CDR3 is TGTGCCAGCTCACCACCTGGAGTAACAGGTCTGTGGAACACCATATATTTT. The chain combines TRBV18 with TRBJ1-3; D is perhaps TRBD1 (5 bases). The CDR3 is 17 amino acids. V was clipped by 0 bases and J by 7 bases, with 19 bases between them. Germline-derived CDR1 and CDR2 are KGHSH and LQKENI.

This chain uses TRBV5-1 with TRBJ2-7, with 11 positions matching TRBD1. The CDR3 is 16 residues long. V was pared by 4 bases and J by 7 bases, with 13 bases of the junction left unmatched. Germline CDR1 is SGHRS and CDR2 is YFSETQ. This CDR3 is CASSVSSGTGGGEQYF. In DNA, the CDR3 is TGCGCCAGCAGCGTCTCGTCCGGGACAGGGGGTGGAGAGCAGTACTTC.

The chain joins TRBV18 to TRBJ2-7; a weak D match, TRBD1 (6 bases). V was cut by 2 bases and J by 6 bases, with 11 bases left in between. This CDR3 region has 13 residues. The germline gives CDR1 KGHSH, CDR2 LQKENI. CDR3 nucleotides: TGTGCCAGCTCACCAGACAGGAAAGGCGAGCAGTACTTC. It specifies CASSPDRKGEQYF.